This T cell receptor beta chain was observed in a study of cytotoxic CD8 clonotypes in ibrutinib-treated CLL. A remark on this clone: What it binds is unknown.

Study-wide results and caveats: Circulating CD8+ T-cell counts were tracked by baseline clonality, which exceeded that of age-matched healthy donors. Clonotypes that were public were uncommon, and they contracted or stayed stable on treatment.

The repertoire was sequenced with immunoSEQ multiplex PCR; TCRdb's copy has only in-frame clones and lacks some. The table lists 25,000 to 30,000 clones, 76% of them singletons. V was cut by 5 bases and J by 8 bases, with 6 bases left in between. Germline V gene data show CDR1 as MNHEY and CDR2 as SVGAGI. The CDR3 loop spans 11 amino acids. The specimen was PBMCs, collected after 36 months of ibrutinib treatment. V gene TRBV6-5 combines with J gene TRBJ1-4, with no clear D. This receptor was identified in a human donor with chronic lymphocytic leukemia. The CDR3 loop reads CASSIGEKLFF. DNA of the CDR3: TGTGCCAGCAGTATAGGAGAAAAACTGTTTTTT.